A selection of T cell receptor beta chains follows, all from one sample in a study of CD8+CD57+ T cells in acquired aplastic anemia. TCRdb fed the reads into MiXCR, producing one record per CDR3 protein. Of some 170,000 distinct CDR3 sequences listed, approximately 43% are singletons. The sample taken for sequencing was sorted CD4+, CD8+, or CD8+CD57+ T cells (not recorded which) from PBMCs. The origin of the receptors is a human donor in good health. Both conserved end residues are part of each CDR3. A D gene is named only where the DNA matches it firmly. The size entry is marked missing in some rows and otherwise reads once, few, many or a size class.

v_gene	abundance	d_gene	j_gene	CDR3nt	CDR3aa
TRBV12-3/TRBV12-4	NA	NA	TRBJ2-6	TGTGCCAGCAGTTTACAGGGGGCCAACGTCCTGACTTTC	CASSLQGANVLTF
TRBV2	many	NA	TRBJ2-7	TGTGCCAGCAGAGGGGAAGTGAGATACGAGCAGTACTTC	CASRGEVRYEQYF
TRBV6-1	many	NA	TRBJ2-3	TGTGCCAGCGGGCGGGGGAGGGGGTCCGAAGATACGCAGTATTTT	CASGRGRGSEDTQYF
TRBV29-1	few	NA	TRBJ1-2	TGCAGCGTTGGGAGAAGGACAGCCCTACCCGAAACCGACTATGGCTACACCTTC	CSVGRRTALPETDYGYTF
TRBV19	NA	NA	TRBJ1-1	TGTGCCAGTAGTTGGAGGGAGAACACTGAAGCTTTCTTT	CASSWRENTEAFF
TRBV7-2	NA	NA	TRBJ2-7	TGTGCCGGGGACATGGGCGAGCAGTACTTC	CAGDMGEQYF
TRBV24-1	many	NA	TRBJ1-2	TGTGCCACCAGTGAATTTGATGGAATCGGCTACACCTTC	CATSEFDGIGYTF
TRBV9	many	NA	TRBJ1-2	TGTGCCAGCAGCGTAGAAGGGTTCGGTGGCTACACCTTC	CASSVEGFGGYTF
TRBV6-1	NA	NA	TRBJ2-1	TGTGCCAGCAGTCGGGGGGCCGTCAATGAGCAGTTCTTC	CASSRGAVNEQFF
TRBV6-1	many	NA	TRBJ1-6	TGTGCCAGCAGCCCGACAGGTCCCGAATCACCCCTCCACTTT	CASSPTGPESPLHF
TRBV20-1	many	NA	TRBJ2-7	TGCAGTGCTAGCCCCGGCGAACTGCGCTACGAGCAGTACTTC	CSASPGELRYEQYF
TRBV5-4	few	NA	TRBJ2-2	TGTGCCAGCAGCGTAGGGTGGAAGGGGACCGGGGAGCTGCTTTTT	CASSVGWKGTGELLF
TRBV12-3/TRBV12-4	many	NA	TRBJ2-3	TGTGCCAGCAGTACAAGGTCGGGGGGCACAGATACGCAGTATTTT	CASSTRSGGTDTQYF
TRBV9	many	NA	TRBJ2-6	TGTGCCAGCAGCGTAGGTGCGGGGACCGGGGCCAACGTCCTGACTTTC	CASSVGAGTGANVLTF
TRBV12-3/TRBV12-4	NA	NA	TRBJ2-3	TGTGCCAGCAGTCCGTCAGGCACAGATACGCAGTATTTT	CASSPSGTDTQYF
TRBV7-8	NA	NA	TRBJ1-1	TGTGCCAGCAGCTTAGAGGGACGGAACACTGAAGCTTTCTTT	CASSLEGRNTEAFF
TRBV12-5	NA	NA	TRBJ1-6	TGTGCTAGTGGACATGCCGATTCACCCCTCCACTTT	CASGHADSPLHF
TRBV4-3	NA	NA	TRBJ1-4	TGCGCCAGCAGCCAAGCCTGGACAAGGGCCTCAACTAATGAAAAACTGTTTTTT	CASSQAWTRASTNEKLFF
TRBV6-1	NA	TRBD1	TRBJ2-2	TGTGCCAGCAGCCCACCGCCGGGACAGGGGTTCACCGGGGAGCTGTTTTTT	CASSPPPGQGFTGELFF
TRBV19	NA	NA	TRBJ1-1	TGTGCCAGTACGGCCTGGGCCCTGAACACTGAAGCTTTCTTT	CASTAWALNTEAFF
TRBV5-1	NA	NA	TRBJ1-6	TGCGCCAGCAGGGGGGAGGACAGATATAATTCACCCCTCCACTTT	CASRGEDRYNSPLHF
TRBV20-1	many	NA	TRBJ2-7	TGCAGTGCTGGGAAGGGGACACCGCTCTACGAGCAGTACTTC	CSAGKGTPLYEQYF
TRBV7-3	NA	NA	TRBJ2-5	TGTGCCAGCAGCTTACGGGGGGCCCAAGAGACCCAGTACTTC	CASSLRGAQETQYF